This T cell receptor (beta chain) was obtained from a study of blood T cells in healthy people across ages. Germline assignment: CDR1 MNHEY and CDR2 SMNVEV (reference sequence). The CDR3 is 17 amino acids. Losses at the gene ends were 5 bases for V and 5 bases for J; bases not matched to a gene: 15. Through a sample-barcoded 5' primer and a J-beta primer mix, a second PCR was run for roughly 6 to 11 cycles. One entry per CDR3 protein results from TCRdb running MiXCR on the 5' RACE reads. This table holds fewer than 1,200,000 distinct CDR3 sequences, almost 25% found once. This same sample was also taken into another study, of T cells of mothers and their children.

The TCR sequence derives from a girl aged 2 to 10 in good health. The sequenced sample was blood. The gene calls are TRBV27 and TRBJ2-5, with 9 bases aligning to TRBD2. The CDR3 bases are TGTGCCAGCAGTCCCCGCGGGAGCGGGAGGAGGCAGGAGACCCAGTACTTC. Encoded protein: CASSPRGSGRRQETQYF.